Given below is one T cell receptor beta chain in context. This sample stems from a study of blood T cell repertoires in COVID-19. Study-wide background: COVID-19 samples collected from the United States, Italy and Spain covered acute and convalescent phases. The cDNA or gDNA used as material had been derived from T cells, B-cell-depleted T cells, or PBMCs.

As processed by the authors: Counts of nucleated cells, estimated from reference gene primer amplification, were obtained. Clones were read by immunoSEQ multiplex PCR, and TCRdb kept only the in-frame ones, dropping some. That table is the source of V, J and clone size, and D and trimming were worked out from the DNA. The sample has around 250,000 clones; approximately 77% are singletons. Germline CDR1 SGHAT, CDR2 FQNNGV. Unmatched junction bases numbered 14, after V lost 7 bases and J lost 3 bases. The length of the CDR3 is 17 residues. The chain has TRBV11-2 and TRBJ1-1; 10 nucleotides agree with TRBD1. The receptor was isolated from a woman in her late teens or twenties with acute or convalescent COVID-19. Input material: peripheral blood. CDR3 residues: CASNYIGQGDRDTEAFF. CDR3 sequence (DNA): TGTGCCAGCAACTATATTGGACAGGGGGATCGCGACACTGAAGCTTTCTTT. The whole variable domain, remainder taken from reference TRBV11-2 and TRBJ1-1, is EAGVAQSPRYKIIEKRQSVAFWCNPISGHATLYWYQQILGQGPKLLIQFQNNGVVDDSQLPKDRFSAERLKGVDSTLKIQPAKLEDSAVYLCASNYIGQGDRDTEAFFGQGTRLTVV.